This T cell receptor beta chain comes out of a study of blood T cell repertoires in COVID-19. Overall study: Some COVID-19 samples were acute and others convalescent; all came from the United States, Italy and Spain. Sample material is recorded as cDNA or gDNA derived from T cells, B-cell-depleted T cells, or PBMCs.

Original methodology: Researchers report that nucleated cell counts were estimated from reference gene primer amplification. The repertoire was sequenced with immunoSEQ multiplex PCR; TCRdb's copy has only in-frame clones and lacks some. V, J and clone size are those of that table, while D and trimming were read from the DNA. The table has around 130,000 clones, around 88% seen once; the top ten hold roughly 18%. Germline V gene lookup returns CDR1 LGHDT and CDR2 YNNKEL (reference sequence). The V gene lost 2 bases and the J gene lost 2 bases, with 12 bases spanning the gap. This CDR3 region has 15 residues.

Input material: peripheral blood. The chain uses TRBV3-1 (or the pseudogene TRBV3-2) and TRBJ1-1; D is ambiguous. This clonotype was sampled from a man in his forties or fifties with active or convalescent COVID-19. CDR3 amino acids: CASSQQPSVNTEAFF. Written as DNA, the CDR3 is TGTGCCAGCAGCCAACAACCAAGCGTAAACACTGAAGCTTTCTTT.